The 10 T cell receptor beta chains below all came from one sample that was sequenced in a study of beta chain features in type 1 diabetes. Reverse transcription of all isolated RNA meant that expressed TCRB transcripts were sequenced. Sequencing was performed with immunoSEQ multiplex PCR; in TCRdb, only in-frame clones are kept and a portion is missing. The sample includes about 320,000 clones, around 15% of them seen just once. Material: central memory CD4+ T cells from blood. The receptors shown here come from a young man in good health.

The genes are TRBV6-1 and TRBJ2-1; D unresolved. The V gene lost 1 base and the J gene lost 11 bases, with 6 bases spanning the gap. The CDR3 loop spans 11 amino acids. Germline V gene data show CDR1 as MNHNS and CDR2 as SASEGT. CDR3 DNA sequence: TGTGCCAGCAGTGAAGAGACGCAGCAGTTCTTC. It translates to CASSEETQQFF.

This chain uses TRBV2 with TRBJ2-7; no clear D gene. CDR3 length: 11 residues. Trimming left V 0 bases short and J 5 bases short, with 2 bases between. Germline values: CDR1 SNHLY, CDR2 FYNNEI. This CDR3 reads CASSEAHEQYF. The CDR3 bases are TGTGCCAGCAGTGAAGCCCACGAGCAGTACTTC.

The sample holds a few counts of this clone. The rearrangement uses TRBV11-3 and TRBJ2-1; unclear D gene. Germline loops: CDR1 SGHNT, CDR2 YENEEA. This CDR3 has 13 residues. Trimming removed 0 bases at V and 10 bases at J, with 10 bases between. Here the CDR3 DNA reads TGTGCCAGCAGCTTAGATCATGGCGGAGAGCAGTTCTTC. Translation gives CASSLDHGGEQFF.

This clone turned up a few times. The chain carries TRBV6-6 and TRBJ2-7; the match to TRBD1 covers 12 bases. Germline assignment: CDR1 MNHNY and CDR2 SVGAGI (reference sequence). V was clipped by 2 bases and J by 5 bases; unmatched bases: 1. The CDR3 totals 14 residues. CDR3 residues: CASSYGTGGNEQYF. CDR3 in DNA: TGTGCCAGCAGTTACGGGACAGGGGGCAACGAGCAGTACTTC.

The V and J genes are TRBV7-2 and TRBJ2-7, with a possible D match to TRBD2 (5 bases). With 5 bases removed from V and 4 bases from J, the gap between germline ends came to 9 bases. The V gene's germline CDR1 is SGHTA and CDR2 FQGNSA. The CDR3 covers 12 residues. The CDR3 nucleotides are TGTGCCAGCAGCGAGAGGGCGTACGAGCAGTACGTC. Translated: CASSERAYEQYV.

This sequence joins TRBV6-5 and TRBJ2-7, with a weak D call TRBD2 (5 bases). Germline-derived CDR1 and CDR2 are MNHEY and SVGAGI. Trimming removed 2 bases at V and 4 bases at J, with 6 bases between. CDR3 length: 12 residues. Here the CDR3 DNA reads TGTGCCAGCAGTTACACGGGGTACGAGCAGTACGTC. Its protein is CASSYTGYEQYV.

The chain is built from TRBV18 and TRBJ1-5; D remains ambiguous. The V and J ends lost 5 bases and 3 bases respectively, with 17 bases between them. The CDR3 has 16 residues. CDR1 and CDR2 (germline): KGHSH, LQKENI. CDR3: CASSIGAVSNNQPQHF. The DNA for the CDR3 is TGTGCCAGCTCAATAGGAGCAGTGTCGAACAATCAGCCCCAGCATTTT.

With respect to this clone: Sequence at one end of the junction differs from germline and may be a read error. This chain joins TRBV7-9 and TRBJ2-1, with a tentative D call TRBD2 (6 bases). The CDR3 spans 13 residues. Looked up from germline, CDR1 is SEHNR and CDR2 is FQNEAQ (reference sequence). The CDR3 DNA reads as TGCGCCAGCAGCCAAGAGTGGGGGGATGAGCAGTTCTTC. It yields the protein CASSQEWGDEQFF.

This clone has a handful of counts. The genes are TRBV6-5 and TRBJ2-7; D is unresolved. V was cut by 0 bases and J by 7 bases, with 19 bases left in between. Germline CDR1 MNHEY, CDR2 SVGAGI. The CDR3 runs to 16 residues. The CDR3 nucleotides read TGTGCCAGCAGTTACTCAGCGAATAGGTGGGCTGGTGAGCAGTACTTC. Protein: CASSYSANRWAGEQYF.

This clone turned up a few times. The J gene is TRBJ1-5, the V gene TRBV7-9; maybe TRBD1 (6 bases). Trimming shortened V by 4 bases and J by 2 bases, and 15 bases separated the two germline ends. Germline CDR1 reads SEHNR; CDR2 reads FQNEAQ (reference sequence). This CDR3 region has 16 residues. CDR3 nucleotide sequence: TGTGCCAGCAGCTCAAAAGGGGCAGGGGGCAATCAGCCCCAGCATTTT. Its protein is CASSSKGAGGNQPQHF.